These 26 T cell receptor beta chains came from one sample sequenced in a study of T cells in localized non-small cell lung cancer. Only in-frame clones appear in the TCRdb table, and some are missing; sequencing was by immunoSEQ multiplex PCR. This sample has about 11,000 clones; nearly 50% occur once, and the top ten carry 4.2%. Here the sequenced sample was lymph node tissue, taken before any cancer treatment. The source of these receptors is a woman aged 35-75 years with stage II squamous cell lung carcinoma.

This clone appeared a few times. The chain uses TRBV15 and TRBJ1-3; tentative D call: TRBD1 (5 bases). V lost 1 base to trimming and J lost 4 bases, with 8 bases between them. The germline gives CDR1 LNHNV, CDR2 YYDKDF (reference sequence). The CDR3 length is 14 residues. CDR3 nucleotides: TGTGCCACCAGCAGAGGGGGGGAAGGAAACACCATATATTTT. It specifies CATSRGGEGNTIYF.

The rearrangement joins TRBV10-3 to TRBJ2-7; maybe TRBD1 (5 bases). V was pared by 2 bases and J by 1 base, with 12 bases between. Germline values: CDR1 ENHRY, CDR2 SYGVKD. The CDR3 covers 15 residues. The CDR3 loop reads CAISEPTEQSYEQYF. The CDR3 coding sequence is TGTGCCATCAGTGAGCCGACAGAACAGTCCTACGAGCAGTACTTC.

V is TRBV6-8 and J is TRBJ1-1, with TRBD1 as a possible D gene (5 bases). Per the germline V gene, CDR1 is MNHGY and CDR2 is SAAAGT. Trimming pared 4 bases from V and 4 bases from J, leaving 13 bases between. The CDR3 length is 14 residues. In DNA form, the CDR3 reads TGTGCCAGCAGTTCCCAGGGAATGGGCACTGAAGCTTTCTTT. It yields the protein CASSSQGMGTEAFF.

The gene calls are TRBV9 and TRBJ1-2; TRBD1 might be the D (5 bases). Germline CDR1 and CDR2: SGDLS and YYNGEE. This CDR3 region has 15 residues. V was trimmed by 2 bases and J by 2 bases, leaving 13 bases between them. CDR3 protein: CASSVSPRANYGYTF. The CDR3 coding sequence is TGTGCCAGCAGCGTCTCCCCCAGGGCGAACTATGGCTACACCTTC.

The chain combines TRBV19 with TRBJ1-1; no clear D gene. The CDR3 sequence is 13 residues long. Germline V lookup: CDR1 LNHDA, CDR2 SQIVND (reference sequence). The V end lost 7 bases, the J end lost 5 bases, and 14 bases lay between the germline ends. The CDR3 nucleotides read TGTGCCAGTATTGAAGGTGGGAGGACTGAAGCTTTCTTT. Protein sequence: CASIEGGRTEAFF.

The rearrangement links TRBV29-1 to TRBJ1-2, with TRBD1 matching over 8 bases. This CDR3 is 14 amino acids long. V was pared by 1 base and J by 4 bases, with 5 bases of the junction left unmatched. Germline loops: CDR1 SQVTM, CDR2 ANQGSEA. As DNA, the CDR3 is TGCAGCGTTGAAGGGGACAGGAGCCTCTATGGCTACACCTTC. Amino acids: CSVEGDRSLYGYTF.

This clone was observed many times. V is TRBV11-3 and J is TRBJ2-7, with 10 bases fitting TRBD2. The junction had 6 bases not matched to a gene; V was cut back by 5 bases and J by 2 bases. The CDR3 extends over 15 amino acids. Germline V gene data show CDR1 as SGHNT and CDR2 as YENEEA. This CDR3 is CASSHSGGETYEQYF. The CDR3, as DNA: TGTGCCAGCAGCCACAGCGGGGGGGAGACCTACGAGCAGTACTTC.

This sequence joins TRBV28 and TRBJ1-2; D gene unclear. Germline V gene lookup returns CDR1 MDHEN and CDR2 SYDVKM. V lost 2 bases, J lost 4 bases, and 11 bases lay in between. The CDR3 consists of 14 residues. In DNA, the CDR3 is TGTGCCAGCAGTTTACCCCTCCGAGGCTATGGCTACACCTTC. Its protein is CASSLPLRGYGYTF.

V is TRBV6-8 and J is TRBJ2-7; no firm D call. Germline assignment: CDR1 MNHGY and CDR2 SAAAGT. The V end was cut by 10 bases, the J end by 3 bases, with 19 bases between. The CDR3 runs 14 residues. CDR3 in amino acids: CAIKRVGTGYEQYF. In nucleotides, the CDR3 is TGTGCCATCAAAAGGGTAGGAACTGGCTACGAGCAGTACTTC.

This clone was seen a few times. The rearrangement uses TRBV18 and TRBJ2-7; TRBD1 might be the D (5 bases). CDR3 length equals 17 residues. Germline lookup yields CDR1 KGHSH and CDR2 LQKENI. Trimming left V 2 bases short and J 2 bases short, with 19 bases between. CDR3 residues: CASSPEYGAPDPYEQYF. In DNA form, the CDR3 reads TGTGCCAGCTCACCAGAATATGGGGCACCCGACCCCTACGAGCAGTACTTC.

This clone was observed a handful of times. This chain connects TRBV6-8 to TRBJ1-1; TRBD1 aligns across 7 bases. The V gene end was trimmed by 7 bases and the J gene end by 4 bases; junction bases not matched to a gene: 6. This CDR3 spans 13 amino acids. The germline gives CDR1 MNHGY, CDR2 SAAAGT. This CDR3 reads CASIQGGSTEAFF. The CDR3 bases are TGTGCCAGCATCCAGGGGGGGAGCACTGAAGCTTTCTTT.

The chain employs TRBV18 and TRBJ1-3; TRBD1 matches 7 bases. Germline CDR1 reads KGHSH; CDR2 reads LQKENI. The CDR3 has 14 amino acids. Unmatched junction bases numbered 6, after V lost 7 bases and J lost 3 bases. The CDR3 nucleotides read TGTGCCAGCTTAGCGACAGGGCTTGGAAACACCATATATTTT. Its protein product is CASLATGLGNTIYF.

The chain carries TRBV19 and TRBJ1-1; unclear D gene. V was clipped by 6 bases and J by 3 bases, with 11 bases between them. Germline-derived CDR1 and CDR2 are LNHDA and SQIVND (reference sequence). CDR3 length: 13 residues. CDR3 in DNA: TGTGCCAGTAGCCTTGCCCCGGACACTGAAGCTTTCTTT. This codes for CASSLAPDTEAFF.

The V and J genes are TRBV28 and TRBJ2-2, with D possibly matching TRBD1 (6 bases). V lost 2 bases and J lost 3, with 13 bases in between. This CDR3 contains 16 residues. Germline values: CDR1 MDHEN, CDR2 SYDVKM. The CDR3 nucleotides are TGTGCCAGCAGTTTAATACCCGGGACATACACCGGGGAGCTGTTTTTT. Amino acids: CASSLIPGTYTGELFF.

The CDR3: CASSRDRNEKLFF. The CDR3 nucleotides are TGTGCCAGCAGTAGGGACCGTAATGAAAAACTGTTTTTT. The J gene is TRBJ1-4, the V gene TRBV28; D possibly corresponds to TRBD1 (5 bases). Germline values: CDR1 MDHEN, CDR2 SYDVKM. V dropped 5 bases and J dropped 4 bases, with 8 bases sitting between them. The CDR3 contains 13 residues.

This clone has more than one count but fewer than ten. The gene calls are TRBV11-3 and TRBJ2-3, with no clear D. V lost 6 bases and J lost 0, with 10 bases in between. The CDR3 has 14 residues. Germline V gene sequence: CDR1 SGHNT, CDR2 YENEEA. CDR3 DNA: TGTGCCAGCAGTTCGACGACTAGCACAGATACGCAGTATTTT. Residues: CASSSTTSTDTQYF.

The J gene is TRBJ1-1, the V gene TRBV18; 9 nucleotides align to TRBD1. Germline trimming cut 3 bases from V and 1 base from J; bases unmatched to any gene: 3. Germline lookup yields CDR1 KGHSH and CDR2 LQKENI. The CDR3 runs 15 residues. CDR3: CASSPIQGANTEAFF. The CDR3 DNA reads as TGTGCCAGCTCACCTATACAGGGGGCGAACACTGAAGCTTTCTTT.

The sample holds one count of this clone. The chain combines TRBV19 with TRBJ1-3; D not resolved. There are 13 residues in the CDR3. Germline loops: CDR1 LNHDA, CDR2 SQIVND (reference sequence). V dropped 3 bases and J dropped 8 bases, with 11 bases sitting between them. The CDR3: CASSIGPSDTIYF. The CDR3 DNA reads as TGTGCCAGTAGTATTGGACCATCGGACACCATATATTTT.

The chain recombines TRBV29-1 with TRBJ2-1; D gene ambiguous. Trimming shortened V by 4 bases and J by 7 bases, and 11 bases separated the two germline ends. The CDR3 extends over 12 amino acids. The V gene's germline CDR1 is SQVTM and CDR2 ANQGSEA. DNA of the CDR3: TGCAGCGTTGGTGAAGGGCGGAATGAGCAGTTCTTC. Encoded protein: CSVGEGRNEQFF.

This clone was detected once. V usage is TRBV30 and J usage is TRBJ2-3; 7 positions agree with TRBD2. This CDR3 is 15 amino acids long. V gave up 3 bases and J gave up 5 bases; unmatched junction bases: 11. The germline V gene encodes CDR1 GTSNPN and CDR2 SVGIG (reference sequence). As DNA, the CDR3 is TGTGCCTGGAGGGTCAGGGCGGGAGAGTTAGATACGCAGTATTTT. Amino acid sequence: CAWRVRAGELDTQYF. Using reference TRBV30 and TRBJ2-3 for the parts outside the CDR3, the full variable domain is SQTIHQWPATLVQPVGSPLSLECTVEGTSNPNLYWYRQAAGRGLQLLFYSVGIGQISSEVPQNLSASRPQDRQFILSSKKLLLSDSGFYLCAWRVRAGELDTQYFGPGTRLTVL.

The gene calls are TRBV30 and TRBJ1-1, with unresolved D. Germline values: CDR1 GTSNPN, CDR2 SVGIG (reference sequence). V gave up 6 bases and J gave up 0 bases, with 5 bases separating them. CDR3 size: 11 residues. CDR3 sequence (DNA): TGTGCCTGTCAGTTGAACACTGAAGCTTTCTTT. Encoded protein: CACQLNTEAFF.

This clone was counted once. This chain uses TRBV28 with TRBJ1-1, with a possible D match to TRBD1 (6 bases). The ends were cut back, 6 bases at V and 0 bases at J, with 20 bases in the middle. The germline gives CDR1 MDHEN, CDR2 SYDVKM. The CDR3 loop spans 17 amino acids. CDR3 sequence (DNA): TGTGCCAGCAGCCTCGCGACCCGGACAGTCATGAACACTGAAGCTTTCTTT. Protein: CASSLATRTVMNTEAFF.

The chain uses TRBV30 and TRBJ1-1; D unclear. Per the germline V gene, CDR1 is GTSNPN and CDR2 is SVGIG (reference sequence). CDR3 length: 12 amino acids. Trimming shortened V by 4 bases and J by 5 bases, and 11 bases separated the two germline ends. In DNA form, the CDR3 reads TGTGCCTGGATGGAGAGGGATACTGAAGCTTTCTTT. Protein sequence: CAWMERDTEAFF.

This clone occurred a few times. Other nucleotide sequences in the sample specify the same CDR3. The rearrangement joins TRBV6-8 to TRBJ1-1; TRBD1 aligns across 8 bases. The CDR3 totals 12 residues. J gave up 5 bases and V 10 bases, and 6 bases lay outside the gene matches. CDR1 is MNHGY, CDR2 SAAAGT, per germline. The CDR3 DNA reads as TGTGCCACCGGACAGGGTCGGACTGAAGCTTTCTTT. Residues: CATGQGRTEAFF.

This clone was detected only a few times. The chain recombines TRBV9 with TRBJ1-2; D is possibly TRBD1 (6 bases). The CDR3 extends over 14 amino acids. From germline, CDR1 is SGDLS and CDR2 YYNGEE. The V and J ends lost 0 bases and 7 bases respectively, with 13 bases between them. Here the CDR3 reads CASSVASGDLGYTF. CDR3 sequence (DNA): TGTGCCAGCAGCGTAGCTTCAGGGGATCTTGGCTACACCTTC.

This clone turned up a few times. This chain connects TRBV6-8 to TRBJ2-2; TRBD2 matches 9 bases. The CDR3 has 16 amino acids. Trimming cost V 6 bases and J 5 bases; bases outside gene matches: 10. Per germline, CDR1 MNHGY and CDR2 SAAAGT. The CDR3 DNA reads TGTGCCAGCAGATCGACCGGGACTAGCCGAACCGGGGAGCTGTTTTTT. Its translation: CASRSTGTSRTGELFF.